Listed here are 24 T cell receptor beta chains from one sample, sequenced in a study of early T cells in non-severe SARS-CoV-2 infection. TCRdb used MiXCR to reprocess the 5' RACE reads, holding one entry per CDR3 protein. The repertoire has approximately 52,000 distinct CDR3 sequences, 8% to 8.5% of them found once; the top ten carry over 8%. The sequencing sample was made of whole blood. The receptor set was obtained from an adult who was a healthcare worker with PCR-confirmed SARS-CoV-2 infection or an uninfected control (not recorded which).

The chain has TRBV12-3 or TRBV12-4 and TRBJ1-2; D remains ambiguous. The CDR3 extends over 15 amino acids. The V end was cut by 5 bases, the J end by 5 bases, with 18 bases between. CDR3 in DNA: TGTGCCAGCAGTCCCCCACCTCCGGGGAGGTATGGCTACACCTTC. This codes for CASSPPPPGRYGYTF.

This clonotype was seen only a few times. The V and J genes are TRBV7-3 and TRBJ1-6; D perhaps matches TRBD1 (5 bases). This CDR3 region has 13 residues. CDR1 is SGHTA, CDR2 FQGTGA, per germline. Trimming took 3 bases from V and 10 from J, leaving 10 bases between them. The CDR3 region is CASSFRESSPLHF. Here the CDR3 DNA reads TGTGCCAGCAGCTTCAGGGAAAGCTCACCCCTCCACTTT. Full variable domain (remainder filled in from reference TRBV7-3 and TRBJ1-6): GAGVSQTPSNKVTEKGKYVELRCDPISGHTALYWYRQSLGQGPEFLIYFQGTGAADDSGLPNDRFFAVRPEGSVSTLKIQRTERGDSAVYLCASSFRESSPLHFGNGTRLTVT.

This clonotype was seen only a few times. Relative to the germline gene, one junction end is altered; a read error may explain this. The CDR3 here is CASSSVQGSGELFF. The CDR3 nucleotides are TGTGCTAGCAGCTCCGTCCAGGGTTCCGGGGAGCTGTTTTTT. V is TRBV7-7 and J is TRBJ2-2, with TRBD1 as a possible D gene (5 bases). The CDR3 loop spans 14 amino acids. Germline-derived CDR1 and CDR2 are SSHAT and FNYEAQ (reference sequence).

This clonotype was seen only a few times. V usage is TRBV29-1 and J usage is TRBJ2-2; D is uncertain. The CDR3 runs to 12 residues. Trimming took off 7 bases at V and 6 bases at J, with 12 bases between the two ends. Per germline, CDR1 SQVTM and CDR2 ANQGSEA. The CDR3 loop reads CSAPGEAGELFF. The DNA of the CDR3 is TGCAGCGCCCCAGGAGAGGCCGGGGAGCTGTTTTTT.

This clonotype was observed a handful of times. The rearrangement uses TRBV20-1 and TRBJ2-3; maybe TRBD1 (5 bases). Per germline, CDR1 DFQATT and CDR2 SNEGSKA (reference sequence). V shed 2 bases and J shed 0 bases, with 9 bases lying between them. The CDR3 is 14 amino acids. The CDR3 spells CSARQGPSTDTQYF. The CDR3 DNA sequence: TGCAGTGCTAGACAGGGTCCAAGCACAGATACGCAGTATTTT.

This clonotype was detected a few times. The genes are TRBV20-1 and TRBJ1-1; D possibly corresponds to TRBD1 (6 bases). The CDR3 length is 14 residues. Per germline, CDR1 DFQATT and CDR2 SNEGSKA (reference sequence). V shed 0 bases and J shed 6 bases, with 14 bases lying between them. CDR3 nucleotide sequence: TGCAGTGCTAGAGACTCGACAGGCCCCTCTGAAGCTTTCTTT. Translation: CSARDSTGPSEAFF.

This chain links TRBV25-1 with TRBJ2-7; D call uncertain. The CDR3 consists of 13 residues. Between the trimmed V and J ends, which lost 1 base and 5 bases, there was a span of 9 bases. CDR1 and CDR2 from the germline V gene are MGHDK and SYGVNS. The CDR3 loop reads CASSESGRDEQYF. The CDR3 coding sequence is TGTGCCAGCAGTGAATCAGGCCGCGACGAGCAGTACTTC.

This clonotype has only a few counts. The genes are TRBV27 and TRBJ1-5; unclear D gene. The CDR3 has 12 amino acids. Germline values: CDR1 MNHEY, CDR2 SMNVEV (reference sequence). Trimming took 5 bases from V and 5 from J, leaving 7 bases between them. The chain's CDR3 is CASSGNDQPQHF. The CDR3 nucleotides are TGTGCCAGCAGTGGCAACGATCAGCCCCAGCATTTT.

This clonotype was picked up many times. V and J are TRBV11-2 and TRBJ2-1; D is possibly TRBD2 (5 bases). Trimming cost V 2 bases and J 10 bases, with 15 bases left between them. The germline V gene has CDR1 SGHAT and CDR2 FQNNGV. The CDR3 is 14 residues long. CDR3 loop: CASSLLAARGEQFF. CDR3 bases: TGTGCCAGCAGCTTACTAGCCGCCCGAGGGGAGCAGTTCTTC.

J is TRBJ2-1 and V is TRBV7-2, with D possibly matching TRBD2 (5 bases). Trimming cost V 0 bases and J 10 bases, with 10 bases left between them. The length of the CDR3 is 13 residues. Germline V gives CDR1 SGHTA, CDR2 FQGNSA. The CDR3 region has the DNA TGTGCCAGCAGCTTAGCAGCGAGGAGGGAGCAGTTCTTC. It translates to CASSLAARREQFF.

This clonotype appeared a few times. This rearrangement joins TRBV7-2 to TRBJ1-2; no definite D call. CDR1 is SGHTA, CDR2 FQGNSA, per germline. Trimming took off 1 base at V and 0 bases at J, with 9 bases between the two ends. CDR3 length: 15 residues. In nucleotides, the CDR3 is TGTGCCAGCAGCTTAGTAGACAATCCTAACTATGGCTACACCTTC. Residues: CASSLVDNPNYGYTF.

This clonotype was detected only a few times. V and J are TRBV11-2 and TRBJ2-7; a possible D gene is TRBD2 (5 bases). The CDR3 is made up of 15 amino acids. Deletions cut 2 bases from V and 0 bases from J, with 11 bases between. Germline loops: CDR1 SGHAT, CDR2 FQNNGV. The CDR3 loop is CASSLFGVSSYEQYF. CDR3 DNA: TGTGCCAGCAGCTTATTCGGGGTGAGCTCCTACGAGCAGTACTTC.

This clonotype was counted ten times or more. The gene calls are TRBV10-2 and TRBJ2-3; D is uncertain. Germline V gene data show CDR1 as WSHSY and CDR2 as SAAADI. Trimming stripped 3 bases from V and 0 bases from J, with 13 bases between. This CDR3 has 16 amino acids. CDR3 loop: CASSEYSVTSTDTQYF. The CDR3 DNA reads as TGCGCCAGCAGTGAATACTCCGTAACTAGCACAGATACGCAGTATTTT.

Many counts were recorded for this clonotype. Here the CDR3 reads CASSLDAKNTEAFF. Written as DNA, the CDR3 is TGTGCCAGCAGCTTAGACGCGAAGAACACTGAAGCTTTCTTT. V is TRBV7-9 and J is TRBJ1-1; D is uncertain. V shed 1 base and J shed 1 base, with 7 bases lying between them. The length of the CDR3 is 14 residues. Germline V gene lookup returns CDR1 SEHNR and CDR2 FQNEAQ (reference sequence). The variable domain in full, completed from reference TRBV7-9 and TRBJ1-1, reads DTGVSQNPRHKITKRGQNVTFRCDPISEHNRLYWYRQTLGQGPEFLTYFQNEAQLEKSRLLSDRFSAERPKGSFSTLEIQRTEQGDSAMYLCASSLDAKNTEAFFGQGTRLTVV.

The gene calls are TRBV5-4 and TRBJ2-3; 13 nucleotides match TRBD2. This CDR3 is 18 amino acids long. CDR1 and CDR2 (germline): SGHNT, YYREEE (reference sequence). The V and J ends lost 4 bases and 2 bases, in that order; junction bases with no gene match: 10. For the CDR3, the DNA is TGTGCCAGCAGCGCCGGACTAGCGGGGGTCCAGATCACAGATACGCAGTATTTT. It specifies CASSAGLAGVQITDTQYF.

This clonotype was observed many times. The genes are TRBV11-2 and TRBJ1-1, with D possibly TRBD1 on 5 matching bases. CDR3 length: 12 amino acids. The germline gives CDR1 SGHAT, CDR2 FQNNGV. Trimming stripped 5 bases from V and 4 bases from J, with 8 bases between. CDR3 DNA sequence: TGTGCCAGCAGCCACGGGGCCACTGAAGCTTTCTTT. Translated, it gives CASSHGATEAFF.

This clonotype appeared a few times. The CDR3 DNA reads as TGTGCCAGCGGTTCACTAGAGGGAGGTGGTGAGCAGTTCTTC. It specifies CASGSLEGGGEQFF. The V gene is TRBV6-5, the J gene TRBJ2-1, with a weak D call TRBD2 (6 bases). Germline lookup yields CDR1 MNHEY and CDR2 SVGAGI. The CDR3 is 14 amino acids. V gave up 8 bases and J gave up 9 bases, with 20 bases separating them.

This clonotype came up many times. The V call is TRBV11-2, the J call TRBJ2-1, with 8 bases identical to TRBD1. Germline V gene data show CDR1 as SGHAT and CDR2 as FQNNGV. The CDR3 has 15 amino acids. V was pared by 5 bases and J by 5 bases, with 8 bases of the junction left unmatched. The CDR3 region has the DNA TGTGCCAGCAGCAGATCCGGGACAGGAGACAATGAGCAGTTCTTC. As protein: CASSRSGTGDNEQFF.

This clonotype appeared many times. The V call is TRBV4-1, the J call TRBJ2-3, with TRBD2 matching 8 bases. The CDR3 totals 18 residues. Per the germline V gene, CDR1 is MGHRA and CDR2 is YSYEKL. Trimming took 4 bases from V and 2 from J; bases not matched to a gene: 14. CDR3 DNA sequence: TGCGCCAGCAGCCGAATGGCGGGGGGCACCACTCTCACAGATACGCAGTATTTT. Translation: CASSRMAGGTTLTDTQYF.

V gene TRBV12-3 or TRBV12-4 combines with J gene TRBJ2-5, with D tentatively TRBD2 (6 bases). Trimming stripped 6 bases from V and 7 bases from J, with 18 bases between. This CDR3 has 14 amino acids. The CDR3 DNA is TGTGCCAGCAGCGCTAGCGTTGGGCGGGGGACCCAGTACTTC. Translating it yields CASSASVGRGTQYF.

This sequence joins TRBV5-5 and TRBJ1-1; D gene uncertain. This CDR3 contains 13 residues. V was shortened by 1 base and J by 1 base, with 5 bases between the two germline ends. CDR1 is SGHKS and CDR2 is YYEKEE in the germline V gene (reference sequence). The CDR3, as DNA: TGTGCCAGCAGCTTGCACGGGAACACTGAAGCTTTCTTT. Translated: CASSLHGNTEAFF.

The genes are TRBV7-6 and TRBJ2-5, with unresolved D. With 5 bases removed from V and 4 bases from J, the gap between germline ends came to 17 bases. The CDR3 totals 15 residues. Germline loops: CDR1 SGHVS, CDR2 FNYEAQ. The CDR3 coding sequence is TGTGCCAGCAGCCACCCCGGTCCGGGTCGAGAGACCCAGTACTTC. Residues: CASSHPGPGRETQYF.

This clonotype was seen at least ten times. The chain is built from TRBV6-5 and TRBJ1-2, with D perhaps TRBD1 (5 bases). The CDR3 runs 15 residues. The germline V gene encodes CDR1 MNHEY and CDR2 SVGAGI. V gave up 2 bases and J gave up 2 bases, with 12 bases separating them. The CDR3, as DNA: TGTGCCAGCAGTTACGTGTCAGGGCCCAACTATGGCTACACCTTC. This sequence encodes CASSYVSGPNYGYTF.

There are many counts of this clonotype. This chain links TRBV12-3 or TRBV12-4 with TRBJ2-1; D might be TRBD2 (5 bases). Trimming cost V 6 bases and J 0 bases, with 9 bases left between them. The CDR3 runs to 14 residues. The DNA of the CDR3 is TGTGCCAGCAGGACGGGAACCTCCTACAATGAGCAGTTCTTC. This sequence encodes CASRTGTSYNEQFF.